Listed below are T cell receptor beta chains from one sample, sequenced in a study of T cells after yellow fever vaccination. MiXCR, applied by TCRdb to the 5' RACE reads, yields one record per CDR3 protein. The sample contains just over 300,000 distinct CDR3 sequences, around 3.6% of which appear only once. The specimen was PBMCs, collected on the day of the yellow fever booster vaccination. The receptors shown here come from a man between 18 and 35 years old who received the YFV17D yellow fever vaccine. The CDR3 runs from the conserved cysteine through the conserved F or W. A D gene is named only where the DNA matches it firmly. Some rows have no size entry. The others give once, few or many, or a class for an expanded clone.

clone size	V gene	D gene	J gene	CDR3 protein	CDR3 DNA
few	TRBV12-3/TRBV12-4	-	TRBJ2-3	CASSLGPPTDTQYF	TGTGCCAGCAGTCTTGGACCACCCACAGATACGCAGTATTTT
few	TRBV3-1	-	TRBJ2-1	CASSQAGGQFF	TGTGCCAGCAGCCAAGCCGGGGGGCAGTTCTTC
few	TRBV7-2	-	TRBJ2-2	CASSLAGWGLRELFF	TGTGCCAGCAGCTTAGCGGGGTGGGGGCTGCGGGAGCTGTTTTTT
-	TRBV4-3	-	TRBJ2-2	CASSRGTIGTGELFF	TGCGCCAGCAGCCGCGGAACTATAGGGACCGGGGAGCTGTTTTTT
few	TRBV12-3/TRBV12-4	TRBD2	TRBJ2-3	CASSAPLAGTTDTQYF	TGTGCCAGCAGTGCCCCACTAGCGGGAACCACAGATACGCAGTATTTT
many	TRBV6-4	-	TRBJ2-2	CASSDSGENTGELFF	TGTGCCAGCAGTGACTCAGGGGAGAACACCGGGGAGCTGTTTTTT
few	TRBV5-1	TRBD1	TRBJ2-5	CASSIDGTGDRETQYF	TGCGCCAGCAGCATCGACGGGACAGGGGATCGGGAGACCCAGTACTTC
many	TRBV12-3/TRBV12-4	TRBD1	TRBJ1-2	CASSSGGAGYGYTF	TGTGCCAGCAGTTCAGGGGGGGCAGGGTATGGCTACACCTTC
few	TRBV7-3	-	TRBJ2-3	CASSLTSPPTDTQYF	TGTGCCAGCAGCTTAACTAGCCCCCCCACAGATACGCAGTATTTT
-	TRBV10-2	TRBD1	TRBJ1-1	CASSSQGANTEAFF	TGCGCCAGCAGCTCACAGGGGGCGAACACTGAAGCTTTCTTT
many	TRBV3-1	-	TRBJ2-7	CASSPLYGIRLEISYEQYF	TGTGCCAGCAGCCCTTTGTACGGAATACGGTTGGAGATCTCCTACGAGCAGTACTTC
many	TRBV11-2	-	TRBJ2-7	CASSLLGSRSYEQYF	TGTGCCAGCAGCTTACTAGGGTCCCGCTCCTACGAGCAGTACTTC
-	TRBV7-2	TRBD1	TRBJ2-7	CASSLAAGGSNEQYF	TGTGCCAGCAGCTTAGCGGCAGGGGGAAGCAACGAGCAGTACTTC
few	TRBV6-6	TRBD2	TRBJ2-5	CASTETSGIQETQYF	TGTGCCAGCACCGAGACTAGCGGAATCCAAGAGACCCAGTACTTC
many	TRBV10-3	TRBD2	TRBJ2-3	CAISTSAGRYTDTQYF	TGTGCCATCAGCACCTCAGCGGGGCGATACACAGATACGCAGTATTTT
many	TRBV5-1	TRBD2	TRBJ2-5	CASRTSLETQYF	TGCGCCAGCAGGACTAGCTTAGAGACCCAGTACTTC
many	TRBV7-2	-	TRBJ2-7	CASSRDSWEQYF	TGTGCCAGCAGCCGTGACAGTTGGGAGCAGTACTTC
many	TRBV7-6	-	TRBJ2-2	CASSYDEGGTGELFF	TGTGCCAGCAGCTATGATGAGGGTGGGACCGGGGAGCTGTTTTTT
few	TRBV2	TRBD2	TRBJ2-5	CASTKGLAGSNEETQYF	TGTGCCAGCACCAAGGGACTAGCGGGGAGCAATGAGGAGACCCAGTACTTC
many	TRBV7-2	-	TRBJ2-3	CASSVYRGSTDTQYF	TGTGCCAGCAGCGTCTATCGAGGTAGCACAGATACGCAGTATTTT